The 3 T cell receptor beta chains given below trace back to one sample, sequenced in a study of T cells in Graves' hyperthyroidism and ophthalmopathy (dated by TCRdb to about 2019). Libraries were made using multiplex PCR. TCRdb records Illumina HiSeq 2000 as the sequencer. The TCR beta CDR3 regions were amplified from RNA transcripts. The first round of RT-PCR for the TCR CDR3 was performed with the HTBI primer set and the Qiagen OneStep RT-PCR kit. Using fastp at Q25 and MiXCR, TCRdb reprocessed the public reads and kept productive beta chains. Rows with one shared CDR3 protein collapse into an entry with the most common genes and DNA. For this sample there are under 350,000 distinct CDR3 sequences; roughly 13% appear just once. The ten largest clonotypes hold 30% to 40% of the sample. Sequencing was done on a sample of blood. The receptors stem from a woman in her forties with Graves' ophthalmopathy.

Points on this clonotype: This could be a read error, since a much larger clone is one nucleotide away. The chain has TRBV15 and TRBJ2-5, with 8 bases lining up with TRBD2. The end of the DNA aligns better with TRBJ2-1, so the J call may be wrong. CDR3 length: 13 residues. Looked up from germline, CDR1 is LNHNV and CDR2 is YYDKDF (reference sequence). The CDR3 is CATSTDGRETQFF. CDR3 DNA: TGTGCCACCAGCACCGACGGGAGGGAGACCCAGTTCTTC.

Only a few counts were recorded for this clonotype. Germline is not matched at one junction end, which may reflect a read error. CDR3 DNA sequence: TGTGCCAGCAAGGCAGGGTATGAAAGACTGTTTTTT. Its translation is CASKAGYERLFF. The V call is TRBV2, the J call TRBJ1-4; a weak D match, TRBD1 (5 bases). The germline gives CDR1 SNHLY, CDR2 FYNNEI. The CDR3 totals 12 residues.

The V gene is TRBV5-1, the J gene TRBJ2-1, with TRBD1 matching 9 bases. Germline V lookup: CDR1 SGHRS, CDR2 YFSETQ. Unmatched junction bases numbered 3, after V lost 0 bases and J lost 8 bases. The CDR3 is made up of 14 amino acids. This chain's CDR3 is CASSLGDREDEQFF. For the CDR3, the DNA is TGCGCCAGCAGCTTGGGGGACAGGGAGGATGAGCAGTTCTTC. The full variable domain, with the rest looked up from reference TRBV5-1 and TRBJ2-1, is KAGVTQTPRYLIKTRGQQVTLSCSPISGHRSVSWYQQTPGQGLQFLFEYFSETQRNKGNFPGRFSGRQFSNSRSEMNVSTLELGDSALYLCASSLGDREDEQFFGPGTRLTVL.